The entry that follows covers one T cell receptor (beta chain) sequence. The sample comes from a study of shared clonotypes between healthy human individuals. Some clones are missing from TCRdb's copy, which holds only in-frame ones; the method was immunoSEQ multiplex PCR. The sample yields about 1.5 million clones, roughly 98% seen once. The sample taken for sequencing was naive CD4+ T cells sorted from blood. The subset was: CD45RA+ positively selected. This TCR was sampled from a man aged 25-45 years in good health.

CDR3 DNA sequence: TGTGCCAGCAGCCTCCTGGTAGCGGGAGGGGGTGAGCAGTTCTTC. As protein: CASSLLVAGGGEQFF. The genes are TRBV7-8 and TRBJ2-1; 11 bases align to TRBD2. V dropped 5 bases and J dropped 9; count of bases not matched to a gene: 9. Germline CDR1 is SGHVS and CDR2 is FQNEAQ. This CDR3 is built from 15 residues.